This T cell receptor beta chain was retrieved from a study of blood T cell repertoires in COVID-19. About the research overall: From the United States, Italy and Spain came samples of acute and convalescent COVID-19. From T cells, B-cell-depleted T cells, or PBMCs came the material, which was cDNA or gDNA.

Trimming took 8 bases from V and 7 from J; bases not matched to a gene: 10. CDR1 is SQVTM and CDR2 is ANQGSEA in the germline V gene. This CDR3 has 13 residues. Authors' processing steps: Researchers report that nucleated cell counts were estimated from reference gene primer amplification. Libraries were prepared by immunoSEQ multiplex PCR; TCRdb keeps only in-frame clonotypes and omits some of them. Clonal size and the V and J genes are those of that table, whereas D and trimming came from the DNA. The data show roughly 200,000 clones, 85% to 90% seen once. The chain uses TRBV29-1 and TRBJ2-1, with TRBD1 matching 8 bases. Sequences were obtained from peripheral blood. The TCR comes from a woman in her sixties or seventies with acute or convalescent COVID-19. For the CDR3, the DNA is TGCAGCCACTCTCAGGGGGCGGCTAATGAGCAGTTCTTC. Protein: CSHSQGAANEQFF.